The 13 T cell receptor beta chains in this list originate from one sample, sequenced in a study of spatial heterogeneity in lung cancer. Each CDR3 protein gets one entry after TCRdb re-called the 5' RACE reads with MiXCR. The sample yields about 19,000 distinct CDR3 sequences, over 8% seen once. As for time point: blood at routine non-recurrence follow-up after resection. The sequenced sample was PBMCs, obtained at follow-up. Receptors were obtained from a female donor with early-stage non-small cell lung cancer.

This clonotype was counted ten times or more. The chain links TRBV19 to TRBJ2-7, with D unresolved. The CDR3 contains 13 residues. The V end was cut by 2 bases, the J end by 2 bases, with 7 bases between. CDR1 is LNHDA and CDR2 is SQIVND in the germline V gene (reference sequence). CDR3 coding DNA: TGTGCCAGTAGTATAACGGGTACCTACGAGCAGTACTTC. This encodes CASSITGTYEQYF. Together with reference TRBV19 and TRBJ2-7, the CDR3 gives the full variable domain: DGGITQSPKYLFRKEGQNVTLSCEQNLNHDAMYWYRQDPGQGLRLIYYSQIVNDFQKGDIAEGYSVSREKKESFPLTVTSAQKNPTAFYLCASSITGTYEQYFGPGTRLTVT.

For the CDR3, the DNA is TGTGCCACCAGCGGGACAGGGATTTCACCCCTCCACTTT. It encodes CATSGTGISPLHF. The rearrangement uses TRBV15 and TRBJ1-6, with TRBD1 matching over 9 bases. This CDR3 has 13 amino acids. From germline, CDR1 is LNHNV and CDR2 YYDKDF (reference sequence). Unmatched junction bases numbered 2, after V lost 5 bases and J lost 9 bases.

The chain recombines TRBV6-2 or TRBV6-3 with TRBJ1-4; TRBD1 matches 7 bases. The germline gives CDR1 MNHEY, CDR2 SVGEGT. Trimming at V came to 7 bases and at J to 2 bases, leaving 7 bases not matched to a gene. CDR3 length: 15 residues. DNA of the CDR3: TGTGCCAGCAATAGACAGGGCGGCACTAATGAAAAACTGTTTTTT. It is translated as CASNRQGGTNEKLFF.

J is TRBJ2-1 and V is TRBV20-1; D might be TRBD2 (6 bases). Trimming stripped 0 bases from V and 3 bases from J, with 12 bases between. This CDR3 is 15 amino acids long. Germline V gene sequence: CDR1 DFQATT, CDR2 SNEGSKA (reference sequence). CDR3 sequence (DNA): TGCAGTGCTAGAGATTGGGGGGTAGGCTACAATGAGCAGTTCTTC. Amino acids: CSARDWGVGYNEQFF.

This clonotype was seen repeatedly, ten times or more. CDR3 amino acids: CASRILPGGLVYEQYF. The CDR3 region has the DNA TGCGCCAGCAGGATCCTACCAGGGGGCTTAGTCTACGAGCAGTACTTC. J is TRBJ2-7 and V is TRBV5-1; TRBD1 aligns across 8 bases. In germline, CDR1 is SGHRS, CDR2 YFSETQ. J gave up 3 bases and V 5 bases, and 13 bases lay outside the gene matches. CDR3 length: 16 amino acids.

This clonotype was detected many times. The chain carries TRBV27 and TRBJ2-1, with 12 nucleotides matching TRBD2. The CDR3 totals 14 residues. Germline CDR1 MNHEY, CDR2 SMNVEV (reference sequence). V shed 5 bases and J 13 bases; nucleotides not matched to a gene: 9. CDR3 coding DNA: TGTGCCAGCAGTCCGCTGACTAGCGGGAGAATTCAGTTCTTC. It is translated as CASSPLTSGRIQFF.

This clonotype was observed many times. The chain has TRBV7-9 and TRBJ2-1; TRBD1 might be the D (6 bases). CDR1 and CDR2 from the germline V gene are SEHNR and FQNEAQ (reference sequence). The CDR3 length is 14 residues. V was shortened by 0 bases and J by 5 bases, with 8 bases between the two germline ends. CDR3 protein: CASSLAPGDNEQFF. The CDR3 nucleotides read TGTGCCAGCAGCTTAGCCCCAGGGGACAATGAGCAGTTCTTC.

The J gene is TRBJ2-3, the V gene TRBV29-1; D is possibly TRBD1 (5 bases). The CDR3 has 12 residues. Trimming pared 6 bases from V and 1 base from J, leaving 8 bases between. The germline CDR1 and CDR2 sequences are SQVTM and ANQGSEA. The CDR3 region has the DNA TGCAGCGTGGGCAGGGGCACAGATACGCAGTATTTT. Encoded protein: CSVGRGTDTQYF.

This clonotype has at least ten counts. The V and J genes are TRBV29-1 and TRBJ2-1; D is undetermined. Germline CDR1 SQVTM, CDR2 ANQGSEA. CDR3 length: 12 amino acids. Deletions cut 2 bases from V and 12 bases from J, with 14 bases between. The CDR3 DNA is TGCAGCGTTGAACTCGGCGTGTGGGGGCAGTTCTTC. This gives the protein CSVELGVWGQFF.

This clonotype was observed many times. CDR3 sequence reads: CASRLAGTDTQYF. CDR3 bases: TGCGCCAGCAGACTAGCGGGCACAGATACGCAGTATTTT. J is TRBJ2-3 and V is TRBV5-1; 8 bases map to TRBD2. The V gene end was trimmed by 5 bases and the J gene end by 1 base; junction bases not matched to a gene: 0. Germline lookup yields CDR1 SGHRS and CDR2 YFSETQ. This CDR3 region has 13 residues.

This clonotype was recorded many times. The chain links TRBV7-2 to TRBJ1-2; the D gene is possibly TRBD1 (6 bases). The CDR3 spans 17 residues. V lost 1 base to trimming and J lost 3 bases, with 18 bases between them. From germline, CDR1 is SGHTA and CDR2 FQGNSA. CDR3 amino acids: CASSLEGGGATHYGYTF. CDR3 in DNA: TGTGCCAGCAGCTTAGAAGGTGGGGGGGCGACCCACTATGGCTACACCTTC.

About this clonotype itself: A much larger clone differs by one base, so this may be a read error. The rearrangement links TRBV9 to TRBJ1-6, with 8 bases matching TRBD1. This CDR3 is 15 amino acids long. Looked up from germline, CDR1 is SGDLS and CDR2 is YYNGEE. The DNA for the CDR3 is TGTGCCAGCAGCGTAACGACAGGGGTGGTCTCACCCCCCCACTTT. This codes for CASSVTTGVVSPPHF.

This clonotype has ten or more counts. V usage is TRBV19 and J usage is TRBJ1-4; tentatively, D is TRBD1 (6 bases). Trimming cost V 2 bases and J 8 bases, with 12 bases left between them. The CDR3 totals 14 residues. CDR1 is LNHDA, CDR2 SQIVND, per germline (reference sequence). The CDR3 nucleotides read TGTGCCAGTAGTATACCCGCGGGACACGAAAAACTGTTTTTT. Protein sequence: CASSIPAGHEKLFF.